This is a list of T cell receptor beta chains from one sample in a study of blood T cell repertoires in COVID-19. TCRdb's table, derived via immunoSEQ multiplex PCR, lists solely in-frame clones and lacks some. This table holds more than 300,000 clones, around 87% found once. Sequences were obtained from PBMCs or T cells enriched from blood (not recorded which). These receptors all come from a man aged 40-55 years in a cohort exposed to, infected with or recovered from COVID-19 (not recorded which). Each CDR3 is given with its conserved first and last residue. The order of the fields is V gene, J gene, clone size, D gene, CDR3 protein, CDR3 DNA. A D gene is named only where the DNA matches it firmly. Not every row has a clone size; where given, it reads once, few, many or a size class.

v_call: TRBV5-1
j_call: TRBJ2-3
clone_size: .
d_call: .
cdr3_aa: CASSFGVTRDTQYF
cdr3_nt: TGCGCCAGCAGCTTCGGGGTGACAAGAGATACGCAGTATTTT

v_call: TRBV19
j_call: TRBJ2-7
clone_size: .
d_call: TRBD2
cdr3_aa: CASSLAGPYEQYF
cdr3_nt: TGTGCCAGTAGCCTAGCGGGACCATACGAGCAGTACTTC

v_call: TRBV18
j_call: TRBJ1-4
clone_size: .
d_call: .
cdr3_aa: CASSPLSGDEKLFF
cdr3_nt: TGTGCCAGCTCACCCCTATCAGGGGATGAAAAACTGTTTTTT

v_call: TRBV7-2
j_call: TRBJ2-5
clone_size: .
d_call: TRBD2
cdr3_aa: CASSLGIAGGGQETQYF
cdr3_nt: TGTGCCAGCAGCTTAGGAATAGCGGGAGGCGGCCAAGAGACCCAGTACTTC

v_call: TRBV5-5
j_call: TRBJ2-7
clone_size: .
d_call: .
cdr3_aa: CASSFVSYEQYF
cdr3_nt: TGTGCCAGCAGCTTCGTCTCCTACGAGCAGTACTTC

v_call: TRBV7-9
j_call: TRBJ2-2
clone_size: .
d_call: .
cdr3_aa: CASRSNVQGRHTGELFF
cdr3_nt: TGTGCCAGCCGATCAAATGTACAGGGGAGGCACACCGGGGAGCTGTTTTTT

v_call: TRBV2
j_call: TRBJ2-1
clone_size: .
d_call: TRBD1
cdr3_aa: CARERTGPDNEQFF
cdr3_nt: TGTGCCAGGGAAAGGACAGGGCCGGACAATGAGCAGTTCTTC

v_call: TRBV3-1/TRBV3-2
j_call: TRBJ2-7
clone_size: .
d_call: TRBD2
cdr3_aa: CASSLLGAGSYEQYF
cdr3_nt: TGTGCCAGCAGCCTGCTCGGAGCGGGGTCCTACGAGCAGTACTTC

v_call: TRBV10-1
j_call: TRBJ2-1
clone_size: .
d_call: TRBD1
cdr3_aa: CASSESGTGARDSDEQFF
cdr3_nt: TGCGCCAGCAGTGAGTCGGGAACAGGGGCGAGGGATTCTGATGAGCAGTTCTTC

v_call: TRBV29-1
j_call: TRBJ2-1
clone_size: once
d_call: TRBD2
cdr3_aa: CSVEDTSGSREQFF
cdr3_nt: TGCAGCGTTGAAGATACTAGCGGGAGTCGTGAGCAGTTCTTC

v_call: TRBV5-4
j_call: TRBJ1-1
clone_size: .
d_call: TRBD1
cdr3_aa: CASTRQGANTEAFF
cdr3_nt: TGTGCCAGCACCCGACAGGGGGCGAACACTGAAGCTTTCTTT

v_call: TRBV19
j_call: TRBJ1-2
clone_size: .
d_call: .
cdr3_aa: CASSIYRADRFYGYTF
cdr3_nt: TGTGCCAGTAGTATCTACAGGGCCGACCGATTCTATGGCTACACCTTC

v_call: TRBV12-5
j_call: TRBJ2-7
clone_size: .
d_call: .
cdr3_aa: CASGLPTHFLSYEQYF
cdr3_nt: TGTGCTAGTGGTCTTCCGACTCATTTCCTCTCCTACGAGCAGTACTTC

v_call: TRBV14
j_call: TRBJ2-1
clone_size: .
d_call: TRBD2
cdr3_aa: CASSRTSGRAGDEQFF
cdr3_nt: TGTGCCAGCAGCCGGACTAGCGGGAGGGCCGGGGATGAGCAGTTCTTC

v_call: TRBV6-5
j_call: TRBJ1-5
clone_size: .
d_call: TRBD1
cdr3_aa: CASSPTGISNQPQHF
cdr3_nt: TGTGCCAGCAGTCCGACAGGGATTAGCAATCAGCCCCAGCATTTT

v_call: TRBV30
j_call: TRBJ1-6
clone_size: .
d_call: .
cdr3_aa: CAWTGWVHSPLHF
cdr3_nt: TGTGCCTGGACAGGGTGGGTGCATTCACCCCTCCACTTT

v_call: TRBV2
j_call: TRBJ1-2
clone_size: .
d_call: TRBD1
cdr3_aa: CASRTGGYGYTF
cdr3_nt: TGTGCCAGCAGGACAGGGGGCTATGGCTACACCTTC

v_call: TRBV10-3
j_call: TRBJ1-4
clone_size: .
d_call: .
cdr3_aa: CAISEGGGEKLFF
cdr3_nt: TGTGCCATCAGTGAGGGGGGCGGTGAAAAACTGTTTTTT

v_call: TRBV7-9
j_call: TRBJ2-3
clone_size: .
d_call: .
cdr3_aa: CASSSERVDTDTQYF
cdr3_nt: TGTGCCAGCAGCAGTGAGCGGGTAGACACAGATACGCAGTATTTT

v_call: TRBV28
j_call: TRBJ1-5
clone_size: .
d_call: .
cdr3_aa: CASRQGINQPQHF
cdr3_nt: TGTGCCAGCAGACAGGGAATCAATCAGCCCCAGCATTTT

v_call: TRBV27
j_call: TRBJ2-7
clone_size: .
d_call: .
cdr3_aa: CASSSRGRNEQYF
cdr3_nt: TGTGCCAGCAGTTCAAGGGGCAGGAACGAGCAGTACTTC

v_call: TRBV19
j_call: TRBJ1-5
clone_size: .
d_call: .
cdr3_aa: CASSPGDSNQPQHF
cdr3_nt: TGTGCCAGTAGTCCAGGGGATAGCAATCAGCCCCAGCATTTT

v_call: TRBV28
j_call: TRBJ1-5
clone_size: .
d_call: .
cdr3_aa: CASTSAPGGNQPQHF
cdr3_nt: TGTGCCAGCACTTCCGCCCCGGGAGGCAATCAGCCCCAGCATTTT

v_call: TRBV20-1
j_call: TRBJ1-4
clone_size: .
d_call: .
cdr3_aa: CSASREGREKLFF
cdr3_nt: TGCAGTGCTAGTCGGGAGGGACGAGAAAAACTGTTTTTT

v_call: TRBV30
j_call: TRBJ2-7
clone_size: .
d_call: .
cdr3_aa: CAWSWDSDYEQYF
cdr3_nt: TGTGCCTGGAGTTGGGACTCCGACTACGAGCAGTACTTC

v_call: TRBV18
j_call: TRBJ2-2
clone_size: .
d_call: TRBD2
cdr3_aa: CASSATSGGTGELFF
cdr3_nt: TGTGCCAGCTCAGCGACTAGCGGAGGGACCGGGGAGCTGTTTTTT

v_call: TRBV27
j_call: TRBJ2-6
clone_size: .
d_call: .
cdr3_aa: CASSLSPALVLRRGSGANVLTF
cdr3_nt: TGTGCCAGCAGTTTATCCCCCGCCCTCGTATTGCGGAGGGGCTCTGGGGCCAACGTCCTGACTTTC

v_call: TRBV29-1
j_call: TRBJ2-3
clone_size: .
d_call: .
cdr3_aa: CSVGTSTDTQYF
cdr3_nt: TGCAGCGTTGGTACAAGCACAGATACGCAGTATTTT

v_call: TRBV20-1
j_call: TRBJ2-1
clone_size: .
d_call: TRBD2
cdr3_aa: CSASFSGRTHEQFF
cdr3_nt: TGCAGTGCTAGTTTTAGCGGGAGGACCCATGAGCAGTTCTTC

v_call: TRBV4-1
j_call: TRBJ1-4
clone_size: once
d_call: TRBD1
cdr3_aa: CASSQGAGTGAEKLFF
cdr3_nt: TGCGCCAGCAGCCAAGGGGCCGGGACAGGAGCAGAAAAACTGTTTTTT

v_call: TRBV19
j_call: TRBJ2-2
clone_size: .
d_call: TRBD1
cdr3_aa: CASSGGQRPRGGELFF
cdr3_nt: TGTGCCAGTAGTGGGGGACAGAGACCTAGGGGCGGGGAGCTGTTTTTT

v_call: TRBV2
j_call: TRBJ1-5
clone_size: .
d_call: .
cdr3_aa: CASSAEGRGQPQHF
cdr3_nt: TGTGCCAGCAGTGCCGAGGGCAGGGGTCAGCCCCAGCATTTT

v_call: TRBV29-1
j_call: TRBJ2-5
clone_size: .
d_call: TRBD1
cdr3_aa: CSVEGTGVWQETQYF
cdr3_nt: TGCAGCGTTGAAGGGACAGGGGTTTGGCAAGAGACCCAGTACTTC

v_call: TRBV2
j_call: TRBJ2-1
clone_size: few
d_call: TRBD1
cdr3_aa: CASSERTGANEQFF
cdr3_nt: TGTGCCAGCAGTGAGAGGACAGGGGCTAATGAGCAGTTCTTC

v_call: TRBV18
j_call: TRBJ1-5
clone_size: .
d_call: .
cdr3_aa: CASSPGRQPQHF
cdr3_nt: TGTGCCAGCTCACCAGGGCGACAGCCCCAGCATTTT

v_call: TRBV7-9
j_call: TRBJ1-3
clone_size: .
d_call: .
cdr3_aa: CASSSPQGTEGNTIYF
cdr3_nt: TGTGCCAGCAGCTCCCCCCAGGGGACGGAAGGAAACACCATATATTTT

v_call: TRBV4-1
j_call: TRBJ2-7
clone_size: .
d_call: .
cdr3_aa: CASSQDMTGAYEQYF
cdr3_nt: TGCGCCAGCAGCCAAGACATGACAGGAGCCTACGAGCAGTACTTC

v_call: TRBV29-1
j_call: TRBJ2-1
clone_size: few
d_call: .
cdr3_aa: CSAFSTNYNEQFF
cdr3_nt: TGCAGCGCGTTCAGTACCAACTACAATGAGCAGTTCTTC

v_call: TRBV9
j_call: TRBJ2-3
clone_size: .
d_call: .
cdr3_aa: CASSGGFQSTDTQYF
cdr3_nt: TGTGCCAGCAGCGGGGGCTTCCAAAGCACAGATACGCAGTATTTT

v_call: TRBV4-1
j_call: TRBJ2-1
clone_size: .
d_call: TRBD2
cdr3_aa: CASSQGASGMGNEQFF
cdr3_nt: TGCGCCAGCAGCCAAGGGGCTAGCGGTATGGGGAATGAGCAGTTCTTC

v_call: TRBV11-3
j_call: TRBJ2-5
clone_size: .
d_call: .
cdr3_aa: CASSAFGGLGETQYF
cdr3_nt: TGTGCCAGCAGCGCCTTTGGAGGGCTCGGGGAGACCCAGTACTTC

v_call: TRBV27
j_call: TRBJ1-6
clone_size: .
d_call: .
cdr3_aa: CASSPYHIDYNSPLHF
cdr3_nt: TGTGCCAGCAGTCCATACCACATTGACTATAATTCACCCCTCCACTTT

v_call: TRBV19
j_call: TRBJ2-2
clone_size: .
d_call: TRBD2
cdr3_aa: CASSIAAGATGELFF
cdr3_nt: TGTGCCAGTAGTATAGCAGCGGGAGCCACCGGGGAGCTGTTTTTT

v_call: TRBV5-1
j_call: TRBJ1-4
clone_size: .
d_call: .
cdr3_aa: CASSLDQGHEKLFF
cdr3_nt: TGCGCCAGCAGCTTGGATCAGGGCCATGAAAAACTGTTTTTT

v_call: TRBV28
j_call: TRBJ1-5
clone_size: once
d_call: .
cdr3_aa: CASSLGHNQPQHF
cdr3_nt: TGTGCCAGCAGTTTGGGACACAATCAGCCCCAGCATTTT

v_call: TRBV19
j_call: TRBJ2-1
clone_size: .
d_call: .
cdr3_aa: CASSIDGYNEQFF
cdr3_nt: TGTGCCAGTAGTATCGACGGGTACAATGAGCAGTTCTTC

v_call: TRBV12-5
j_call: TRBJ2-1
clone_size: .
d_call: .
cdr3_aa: CASGSRGEQFF
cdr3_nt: TGTGCTAGTGGTTCGAGGGGGGAGCAGTTCTTC

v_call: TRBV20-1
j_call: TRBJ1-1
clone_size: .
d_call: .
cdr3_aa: CSARADSEAFF
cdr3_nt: TGCAGTGCTAGAGCAGACAGTGAAGCTTTCTTT

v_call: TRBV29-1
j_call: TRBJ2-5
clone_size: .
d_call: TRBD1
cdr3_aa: CSGGQGGETQYF
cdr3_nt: TGCAGCGGTGGACAGGGGGGAGAGACCCAGTACTTC

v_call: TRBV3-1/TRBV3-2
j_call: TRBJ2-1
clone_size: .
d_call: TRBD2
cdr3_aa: CASSQVSGSGNEQFF
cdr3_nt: TGTGCCAGCAGCCAAGTCAGCGGGAGTGGCAATGAGCAGTTCTTC

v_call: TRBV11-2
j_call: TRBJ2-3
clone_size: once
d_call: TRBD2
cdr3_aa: CASSFGTSGTDTQYF
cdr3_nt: TGTGCCAGCAGCTTCGGGACTAGCGGCACAGATACGCAGTATTTT

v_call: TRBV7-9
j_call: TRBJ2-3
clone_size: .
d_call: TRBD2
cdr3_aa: CASSPRGPGTSGRYTQYF
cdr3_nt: TGTGCCAGCAGCCCGAGGGGGCCTGGGACTAGCGGGAGGTATACGCAGTATTTT

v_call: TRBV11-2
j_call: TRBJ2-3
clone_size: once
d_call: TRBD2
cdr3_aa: CASSLEGLAGGKDTQYF
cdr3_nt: TGTGCCAGCAGCTTAGAGGGACTAGCGGGAGGGAAGGATACGCAGTATTTT